This TCR beta chain was found in a study of T cell repertoires in cytomegalovirus infection. Study-wide background: Epitope selection comprised recently identified HLA-C-restricted CMV epitopes and well-studied HLA-B-restricted CMV epitopes. Carrying CMV and the relevant HLA type showed in public TCR beta signatures.

TCRdb re-analysed the reads in MiXCR, keeping a single row per CDR3 protein. Altogether some 900,000 distinct CDR3 sequences are present, 32% being singletons, with the ten largest covering roughly an eighth. The V gene end was trimmed by 1 base and the J gene end by 4 bases; junction bases not matched to a gene: 1. This CDR3 has 15 residues. CDR1 SGHTA and CDR2 FQGNSA come from the germline V gene. This clonotype was detected ten times or more. What it binds is not known. The J gene is TRBJ2-3, the V gene TRBV7-2; 11 bases are a match to TRBD1. The starting material was cultured CD8+ T cells from PBMCs, obtained from culture after CMV antigen stimulation. The sequence derives from a human donor in good health (CMV status not recorded). Some clones in this sample may be carry-over from other donors' samples. The CDR3 coding sequence is TGTGCCAGCAGCTTAGTGGGACAGGGGGCAGATACGCAGTATTTT. This sequence encodes CASSLVGQGADTQYF.